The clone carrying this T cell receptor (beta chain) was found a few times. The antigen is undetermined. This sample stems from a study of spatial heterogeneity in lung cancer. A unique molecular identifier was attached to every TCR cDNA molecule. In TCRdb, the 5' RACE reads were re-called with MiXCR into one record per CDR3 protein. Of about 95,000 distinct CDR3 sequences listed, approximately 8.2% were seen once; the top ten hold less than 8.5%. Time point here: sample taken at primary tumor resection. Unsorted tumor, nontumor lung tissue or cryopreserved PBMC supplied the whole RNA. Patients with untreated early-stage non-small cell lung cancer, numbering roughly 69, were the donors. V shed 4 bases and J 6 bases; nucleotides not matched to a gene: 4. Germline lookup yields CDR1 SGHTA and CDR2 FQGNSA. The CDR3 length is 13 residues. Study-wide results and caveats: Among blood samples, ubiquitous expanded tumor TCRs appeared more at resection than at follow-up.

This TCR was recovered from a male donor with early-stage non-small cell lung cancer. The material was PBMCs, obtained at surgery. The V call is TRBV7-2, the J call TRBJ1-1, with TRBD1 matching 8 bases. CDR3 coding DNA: TGTGCCAGCAGCTCCCAACAGGGGGCTGAAGCTTTCTTT. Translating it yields CASSSQQGAEAFF.